This T cell receptor beta chain appears in the sequencing data of a study of blood T cell repertoires in COVID-19 (TCRdb year 2020). As for the study more broadly: Collaborator samples came from the United States, Italy and Spain and covered acute and convalescent phases of COVID-19. The prospective study material was composed of cDNA or gDNA derived from T cells, B-cell-depleted T cells, or PBMCs. The dataset comprised deeply sampled blood TCRbeta repertoires from subjects exposed to, actively infected with, or recovered from COVID-19. The repertoires were released in a freely available public database intended as a resource for research on the immune response to SARS-CoV-2. The samples were drawn from two sources: the first 160 participants of the ongoing ImmuneRACE study, and over 1,000 subjects contributed by 6 global collaborators. The sample metadata nearly always contained a de-identified subject ID, COVID-19 status, age in years and sex. HLA class I and class II types, where available, came from metadata supplied by the sample provider rather than from assay-based typing. What the research found in general, with its limitations: The amount of clinical and demographic metadata varied by source and participant and was provided uncurated.

TCRbeta CDR3 regions were amplified from genomic DNA by means of the immunoSEQ Assay, a bias-controlled multiplex PCR. Concerning the study's data processing: Nucleated cell counts per sample were estimated from amplification of reference gene primers within the assay. Sequence reads were collapsed and filtered to measure the absolute abundance of every unique TCRbeta CDR3 rearrangement. For each sample, productive Simpson clonality was calculated as the square root of Simpson's diversity index across productive rearrangements. TCRdb stores this immuneACCESS table with in-frame sequences only. Part of the clones is absent; in the studies checked, under half of the shortfall reflects unresolved V genes, and no reason is known for the rest. From that table come the V and J calls and clone size; the DNA was used to work out D and trimming. The sample profile shows over 100,000 clones; around 89% of them were found once. The ten top clones hold about 1.1% of the sample.

The trim is 2 bases for V and 7 bases for J, with a gap of 9 bases between the germline ends. CDR1 and CDR2, looked up from the germline V gene, are LGHNA and YNFKEQ. The CDR3 sequence holds 13 residues, the cysteine and phenylalanine included. This entry keeps only the CDR3 DNA: 39 bases, framed from base 1. For this clone: Its antigen has not been determined. There are no base qualities to consult, and no much larger clone falls within one base.

Collaborating institutions collected whole blood in K2EDTA tubes following their own protocols. Collaborator samples were shipped for TCRbeta analysis as frozen whole blood, isolated PBMCs, or DNA extracted from either sample type. The V and J segments used are TRBV4-2 and TRBJ1-5, with the D gene not confidently named. Sequences were obtained from peripheral blood. The receptor was isolated from a human donor in a cohort sampled during active COVID-19. The CDR3 amino acid sequence is: CASSQSVRQPQHF. At the DNA level, the sequence is TGTGCCAGCAGCCAAAGTGTCAGGCAGCCCCAGCATTTT.